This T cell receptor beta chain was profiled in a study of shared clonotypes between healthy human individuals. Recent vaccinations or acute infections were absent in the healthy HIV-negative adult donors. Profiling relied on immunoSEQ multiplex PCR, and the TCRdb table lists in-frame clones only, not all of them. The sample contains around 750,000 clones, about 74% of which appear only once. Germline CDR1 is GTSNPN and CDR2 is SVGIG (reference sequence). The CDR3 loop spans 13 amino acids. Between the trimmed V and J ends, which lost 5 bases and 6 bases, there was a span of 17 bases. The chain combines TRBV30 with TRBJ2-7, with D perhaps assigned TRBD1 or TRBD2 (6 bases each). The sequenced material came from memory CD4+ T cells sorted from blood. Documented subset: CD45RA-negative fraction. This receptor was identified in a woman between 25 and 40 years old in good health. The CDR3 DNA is TGTGCCTGGGCAGGGGCCGCGCGGGGCGAGCAGTACTTC. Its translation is CAWAGAARGEQYF.